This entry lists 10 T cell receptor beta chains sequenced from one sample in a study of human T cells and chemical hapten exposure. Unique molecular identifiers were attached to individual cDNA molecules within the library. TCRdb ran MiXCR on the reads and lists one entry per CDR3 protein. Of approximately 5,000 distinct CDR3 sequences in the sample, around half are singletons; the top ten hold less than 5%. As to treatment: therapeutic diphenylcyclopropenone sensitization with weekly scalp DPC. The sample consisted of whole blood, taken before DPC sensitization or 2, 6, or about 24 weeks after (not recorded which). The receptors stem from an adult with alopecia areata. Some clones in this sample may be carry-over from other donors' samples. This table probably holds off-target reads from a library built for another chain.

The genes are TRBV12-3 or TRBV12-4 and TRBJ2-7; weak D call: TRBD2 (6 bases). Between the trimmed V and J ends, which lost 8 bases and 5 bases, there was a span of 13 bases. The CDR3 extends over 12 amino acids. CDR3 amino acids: CASSPRRDEQYF. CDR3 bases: TGTGCCAGCTCCCCTCGGAGGGACGAGCAGTACTTC.

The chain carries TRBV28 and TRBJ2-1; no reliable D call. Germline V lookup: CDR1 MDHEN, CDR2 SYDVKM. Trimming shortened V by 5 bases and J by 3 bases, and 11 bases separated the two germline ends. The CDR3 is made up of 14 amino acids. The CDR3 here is CASSRRVHYNEQFF. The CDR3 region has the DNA TGTGCCAGCAGTCGCCGGGTCCACTACAATGAGCAGTTCTTC.

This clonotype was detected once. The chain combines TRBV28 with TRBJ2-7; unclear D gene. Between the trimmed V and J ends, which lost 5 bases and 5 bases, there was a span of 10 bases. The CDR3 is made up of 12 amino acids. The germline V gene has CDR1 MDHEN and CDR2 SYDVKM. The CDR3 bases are TGTGCCAGCAGTCTCCCTAGGGACGAGCAGTACTTC. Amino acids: CASSLPRDEQYF.

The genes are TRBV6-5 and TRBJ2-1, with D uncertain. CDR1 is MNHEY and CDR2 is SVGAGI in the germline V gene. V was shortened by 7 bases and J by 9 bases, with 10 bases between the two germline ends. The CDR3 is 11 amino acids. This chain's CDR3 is CASKRSTEQFF. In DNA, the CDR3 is TGTGCCAGCAAGCGTTCCACTGAGCAGTTCTTC.

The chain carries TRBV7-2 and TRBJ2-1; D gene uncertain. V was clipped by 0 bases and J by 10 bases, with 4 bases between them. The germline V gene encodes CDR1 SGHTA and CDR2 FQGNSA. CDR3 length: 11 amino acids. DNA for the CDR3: TGTGCCAGCAGCTTAGCGCACGAGCAGTTCTTC. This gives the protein CASSLAHEQFF.

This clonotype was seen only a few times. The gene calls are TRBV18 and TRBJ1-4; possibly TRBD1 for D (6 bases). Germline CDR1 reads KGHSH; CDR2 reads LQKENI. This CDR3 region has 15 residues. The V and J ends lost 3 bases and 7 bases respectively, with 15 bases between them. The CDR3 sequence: CASSPGGTPIEKLFF. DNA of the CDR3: TGTGCCAGCTCACCCGGAGGGACACCAATTGAAAAACTGTTTTTT.

CDR3 region: CASRISLDVRETQYF. The DNA of the CDR3 is TGTGCCAGCAGGATCTCACTAGACGTTAGGGAGACCCAGTACTTC. This chain uses TRBV12-3 or TRBV12-4 with TRBJ2-5; D perhaps matches TRBD2 (5 bases). This CDR3 is 15 amino acids long. Trimming took off 6 bases at V and 5 bases at J, with 19 bases between the two ends.

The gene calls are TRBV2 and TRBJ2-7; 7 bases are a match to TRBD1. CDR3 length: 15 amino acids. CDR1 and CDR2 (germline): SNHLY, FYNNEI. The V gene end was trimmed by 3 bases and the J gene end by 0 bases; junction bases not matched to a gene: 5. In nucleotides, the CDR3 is TGTGCCAGCAGTGACCGGGACAGAAGCTCCTACGAGCAGTACTTC. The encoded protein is CASSDRDRSSYEQYF.

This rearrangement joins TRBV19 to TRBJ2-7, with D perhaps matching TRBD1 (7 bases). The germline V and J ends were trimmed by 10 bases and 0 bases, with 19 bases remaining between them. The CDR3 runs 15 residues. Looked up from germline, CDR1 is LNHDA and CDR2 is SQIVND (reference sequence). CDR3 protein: CATSTRDSRSYEQYF. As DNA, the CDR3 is TGTGCCACCTCGACTAGGGACAGCCGCTCCTACGAGCAGTACTTC.

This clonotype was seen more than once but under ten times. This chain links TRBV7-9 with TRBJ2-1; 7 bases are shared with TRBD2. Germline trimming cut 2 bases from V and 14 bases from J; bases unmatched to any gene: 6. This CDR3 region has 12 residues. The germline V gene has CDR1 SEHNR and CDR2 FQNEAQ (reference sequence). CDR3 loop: CASSLIGTMEFF. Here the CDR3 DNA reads TGTGCCAGCAGCTTAATAGGGACTATGGAGTTCTTC.